This entry lists 5 T cell receptor beta chains sequenced from one sample in a study of cytomegalovirus exposure and HLA in healthy donors. Assay used: immunoSEQ multiplex PCR; TCRdb lists only in-frame clones, some missing. This sample has 110,000 or so clones, with approximately 90% found just once. Sequencing was carried out using PBMCs. The origin of the receptors is a man aged 18 to 29 in good health and CMV-seronegative.

The chain recombines TRBV5-1 with TRBJ2-5, with D perhaps matching TRBD1 (5 bases). Trimming took off 4 bases at V and 5 bases at J, with 18 bases between the two ends. This CDR3 has 15 residues. Germline values: CDR1 SGHRS, CDR2 YFSETQ. CDR3 nucleotide sequence: TGCGCCAGCAGCCCACCCTGGTTAGGGGTGGAGACCCAGTACTTC. The encoded protein is CASSPPWLGVETQYF.

DNA of the CDR3: TGTGCCAGCAGTGCCGGCGGCGCTGGGGCCAACGTCCTGACTTTC. Translated, it gives CASSAGGAGANVLTF. The chain uses TRBV6-1 and TRBJ2-6; no firm D call. Germline CDR1 is MNHNS and CDR2 is SASEGT. Trimming stripped 4 bases from V and 2 bases from J, with 9 bases between. The length of the CDR3 is 15 residues.

This chain uses TRBV7-9 with TRBJ2-1, with D tentatively TRBD1 (5 bases). This CDR3 is built from 13 residues. The germline V gene has CDR1 SEHNR and CDR2 FQNEAQ (reference sequence). The V and J ends lost 1 base and 5 bases respectively, with 6 bases between them. The CDR3 protein is CASSLGTNNEQFF. The DNA of the CDR3 is TGTGCCAGCAGCTTAGGGACAAACAATGAGCAGTTCTTC.

The chain links TRBV19 to TRBJ1-2; D is unresolved. Germline V gene data show CDR1 as LNHDA and CDR2 as SQIVND (reference sequence). The length of the CDR3 is 14 residues. Trimming pared 4 bases from V and 6 bases from J, leaving 15 bases between. DNA of the CDR3: TGTGCCAGTAGTAGAGGACTTCCTAGAGATGGCTACACCTTC. Residues: CASSRGLPRDGYTF.

The sample holds a few counts of this clone. The V call is TRBV21-1, the J call TRBJ1-1. TRBV21-1 is marked as a pseudogene. The CDR3 consists of 13 residues. In nucleotides, the CDR3 is TGTGCCAGCAGCAAAGGAGGTTACACTGAAGCTTTCTTT. Amino acids: CASSKGGYTEAFF.